This T cell receptor (beta chain) was identified in a study of PD-L1 blockade in urothelial cancer. The ends were cut back, 3 bases at V and 0 bases at J, with 9 bases in the middle. CDR3 length: 14 amino acids. CDR1 MNHEY and CDR2 SMNVEV come from the germline V gene (reference sequence). Data came from immunoSEQ multiplex PCR; TCRdb stores just in-frame clones and leaves some out. The table records some 100,000 clones, about 89% of them present only once. Time point described: pretreatment peripheral blood. Locally advanced or metastatic urothelial carcinoma affected the patients. The TCR sequence derives from an elderly woman with urothelial cancer. Material: PBMCs, obtained around atezolizumab (anti-PD-L1) treatment. V and J are TRBV27 and TRBJ2-7; no clear D. DNA for the CDR3: TGTGCCAGCAGTTTGGCTAGGAGCTCCTACGAGCAGTACTTC. This sequence encodes CASSLARSSYEQYF.